The 24 T cell receptor beta chains in this list originate from one sample, sequenced in a study of beta chain features in type 1 diabetes. Reverse transcribing all isolated RNA meant expressed TCRB transcripts were sequenced. Only in-frame clones appear in the TCRdb table, and some are missing; sequencing was by immunoSEQ multiplex PCR. The table includes about 250,000 clones, roughly an eighth detected once. Input material: naive CD4+ T cells from blood. The receptors here all came from a woman between 40 and 55 years old in good health.

This clone occurred a few times. This chain links TRBV7-2 with TRBJ2-3; weak D call: TRBD2 (5 bases). Trimming cost V 1 base and J 3 bases, with 20 bases left between them. The CDR3 runs to 18 residues. Germline lookup yields CDR1 SGHTA and CDR2 FQGNSA. DNA for the CDR3: TGTGCCAGCAGCTTAGTGACCGGGCCGGAGGTGTGGACAGATACGCAGTATTTT. It specifies CASSLVTGPEVWTDTQYF.

V gene TRBV5-1 combines with J gene TRBJ1-1; D gene unclear. Deletions cut 4 bases from V and 4 bases from J, with 14 bases between. CDR1 is SGHRS and CDR2 is YFSETQ in the germline V gene. This CDR3 comprises 14 residues. The CDR3 is CASSPGAGSTEAFF. In DNA, the CDR3 is TGCGCCAGCAGCCCCGGCGCAGGCAGCACTGAAGCTTTCTTT.

As for this clone: The sample holds other DNA sequences that translate to the same CDR3. This rearrangement joins TRBV15 to TRBJ2-7; 7 bases map to TRBD1. V trimming: 0 bases; J trimming: 3 bases; junction bases outside the gene matches: 2. The CDR3 consists of 14 residues. The germline CDR1 and CDR2 sequences are LNHNV and YYDKDF (reference sequence). CDR3 nucleotide sequence: TGTGCCACCAGCAGAGAAGGGGGCAGCTACGAGCAGTACTTC. Its protein product is CATSREGGSYEQYF.

CDR3 sequence reads: CASSLGQGDEKLFF. In nucleotides, the CDR3 is TGTGCCAGCAGCTTGGGGCAGGGGGATGAAAAACTGTTTTTT. The chain is built from TRBV7-9 and TRBJ1-4; 7 bases fit TRBD1. The CDR3 has 14 residues. V trimming: 3 bases; J trimming: 6 bases; junction bases outside the gene matches: 4. In germline, CDR1 is SEHNR, CDR2 FQNEAQ (reference sequence).

The V and J genes are TRBV28 and TRBJ2-5, with 9 bases lining up with TRBD2. The germline V gene encodes CDR1 MDHEN and CDR2 SYDVKM. This CDR3 spans 15 amino acids. V was pared by 6 bases and J by 1 base, with 6 bases of the junction left unmatched. CDR3 in amino acids: CASSSSGALQETQYF. CDR3 bases: TGTGCCAGCAGCTCTAGCGGGGCCCTCCAAGAGACCCAGTACTTC. Together with reference TRBV28 and TRBJ2-5, the CDR3 gives the full variable domain: DVKVTQSSRYLVKRTGEKVFLECVQDMDHENMFWYRQDPGLGLRLIYFSYDVKMKEKGDIPEGYSVSREKKERFSLILESASTNQTSMYLCASSSSGALQETQYFGPGTRLLVL.

This clone has only a few counts. V and J are TRBV5-1 and TRBJ2-1, with D hard to call. CDR1 SGHRS and CDR2 YFSETQ come from the germline V gene. The CDR3 covers 15 residues. Trimming pared 2 bases from V and 0 bases from J, leaving 9 bases between. The CDR3 sequence is CASSFTTGSYNEQFF. The CDR3 nucleotides are TGCGCCAGCAGCTTTACCACTGGCTCCTACAATGAGCAGTTCTTC.

This clone was observed a few times. The chain uses TRBV5-1 and TRBJ2-7; perhaps TRBD1 as D (6 bases). This CDR3 is 13 amino acids long. Per the germline V gene, CDR1 is SGHRS and CDR2 is YFSETQ. The ends were cut back, 0 bases at V and 6 bases at J, with 10 bases in the middle. The CDR3 region has the DNA TGCGCCAGCAGCTTGGAACAGGGTCGCGAGCAGTACTTC. This sequence encodes CASSLEQGREQYF. The full variable domain, in which reference TRBV5-1 and TRBJ2-7 provide the parts outside the CDR3, is KAGVTQTPRYLIKTRGQQVTLSCSPISGHRSVSWYQQTPGQGLQFLFEYFSETQRNKGNFPGRFSGRQFSNSRSEMNVSTLELGDSALYLCASSLEQGREQYFGPGTRLTVT.

This chain uses TRBV10-3 with TRBJ1-1, with 7 bases lining up with TRBD1. The germline V gene encodes CDR1 ENHRY and CDR2 SYGVKD. The CDR3 runs 12 residues. V lost 8 bases, J lost 5 bases, and 5 bases stayed unmatched. The CDR3 loop is CAIHGTATEAFF. The DNA for the CDR3 is TGTGCCATCCACGGGACAGCAACTGAAGCTTTCTTT.

J is TRBJ2-3 and V is TRBV9, with 7 bases that match TRBD2. The V and J ends lost 0 bases and 0 bases, in that order; junction bases with no gene match: 10. There are 18 residues in the CDR3. Per germline, CDR1 SGDLS and CDR2 YYNGEE. The CDR3 is CASSVGLSGTTSTDTQYF. CDR3 sequence (DNA): TGTGCCAGCAGCGTAGGGCTCTCCGGGACTACTAGCACAGATACGCAGTATTTT.

The CDR3 DNA follows: TGCGCCAGCAGCCCCGGGACTTTAGTCTTTGCTGAAGCTTTCTTT. It encodes CASSPGTLVFAEAFF. The chain couples TRBV5-1 to TRBJ1-1, with D possibly being TRBD1 (5 bases). Trimming removed 4 bases at V and 6 bases at J, with 19 bases between. Germline assignment: CDR1 SGHRS and CDR2 YFSETQ. CDR3 length: 15 residues.

This clone was detected a few times. The rearrangement links TRBV7-2 to TRBJ2-7, with D perhaps TRBD2 (6 bases). V was trimmed by 5 bases and J by 0 bases, leaving 14 bases between them. CDR3 size: 15 residues. Germline CDR1 and CDR2: SGHTA and FQGNSA. The CDR3 sequence is CASSPHQRASYEQYF. CDR3 DNA sequence: TGTGCCAGCAGCCCCCATCAGCGGGCCTCCTACGAGCAGTACTTC.

The V gene is TRBV19, the J gene TRBJ2-7, with a weak D call TRBD1 (6 bases). The CDR3 sequence is 14 residues long. Germline V CDR1 and CDR2: LNHDA, SQIVND (reference sequence). V gave up 2 bases and J gave up 6 bases, with 14 bases separating them. The CDR3 reads CASSISAGVIEQYF. In nucleotides, the CDR3 is TGTGCCAGTAGTATATCGGCAGGGGTAATCGAGCAGTACTTC.

This chain links TRBV4-1 with TRBJ2-1, with TRBD1 identical over 8 bases. The germline V gene has CDR1 MGHRA and CDR2 YSYEKL. The trim removed 0 bases at V and 4 bases at J, leaving 8 bases unmatched. The CDR3 is 17 amino acids. The CDR3 DNA follows: TGCGCCAGCAGCCAAGATCGATCCAGGGGGCTTTACAATGAGCAGTTCTTC. It translates to CASSQDRSRGLYNEQFF.

V usage is TRBV2 and J usage is TRBJ2-7, with D maybe TRBD2 (6 bases). This CDR3 has 14 residues. Per the germline V gene, CDR1 is SNHLY and CDR2 is FYNNEI. V was clipped by 6 bases and J by 0 bases, with 12 bases between them. CDR3 sequence: CASRAHGSSYEQYF. CDR3 nucleotide sequence: TGTGCCAGCAGGGCCCACGGGAGCTCCTACGAGCAGTACTTC.

This clone was counted between two and nine times. The rearrangement uses TRBV25-1 and TRBJ2-7, with D possibly matching TRBD1 (6 bases). Germline V gives CDR1 MGHDK, CDR2 SYGVNS. The CDR3 has 13 residues. With 4 bases removed from V and 0 bases from J, the gap between germline ends came to 7 bases. This chain's CDR3 is CASSGTVSYEQYF. In nucleotides, the CDR3 is TGTGCCAGCAGTGGGACAGTCTCCTACGAGCAGTACTTC.

The rearrangement uses TRBV7-2 and TRBJ2-7; 9 nucleotides agree with TRBD1. CDR3 length: 15 residues. Per the germline V gene, CDR1 is SGHTA and CDR2 is FQGNSA. V was clipped by 1 base and J by 6 bases; unmatched bases: 7. The CDR3 here is CASSLVWDREGEQYF. The CDR3 DNA reads as TGTGCCAGCAGCTTAGTATGGGACAGGGAAGGCGAGCAGTACTTC.

This clone has only a few counts. The J gene is TRBJ1-5, the V gene TRBV19; 8 bases map to TRBD1. Germline V gene sequence: CDR1 LNHDA, CDR2 SQIVND (reference sequence). The CDR3 is 14 amino acids. With 6 bases clipped from V and 3 bases from J, the junction kept 4 bases outside the gene matches. The CDR3 DNA reads TGTGCCAGTAGGAACAGGGGGATCAATCAGCCCCAGCATTTT. Residues: CASRNRGINQPQHF. Together with reference TRBV19 and TRBJ1-5, the CDR3 gives the full variable domain: DGGITQSPKYLFRKEGQNVTLSCEQNLNHDAMYWYRQDPGQGLRLIYYSQIVNDFQKGDIAEGYSVSREKKESFPLTVTSAQKNPTAFYLCASRNRGINQPQHFGDGTRLSIL.

The CDR3 DNA sequence: TGTGCCAGCAGCCGGACAGGGGGTATCCACGAGCAGTACTTC. Its protein is CASSRTGGIHEQYF. The rearrangement uses TRBV5-6 and TRBJ2-7; 10 bases agree with TRBD1. J was trimmed by 5 bases and V by 4 bases; bases with no gene match: 6. CDR1 is SGHDT, CDR2 YYEEEE, per germline. The CDR3 covers 14 residues.

This clone was picked up a small number of times. The V call is TRBV2, the J call TRBJ2-5; D may be TRBD1 (5 bases). Germline V CDR1 and CDR2: SNHLY, FYNNEI. This CDR3 has 13 residues. V lost 4 bases, J lost 5 bases, and 11 bases lay in between. CDR3 loop: CASSGGQGETQYF. The CDR3 DNA sequence: TGTGCCAGCAGTGGTGGCCAGGGTGAGACCCAGTACTTC.

This clone came up a few times. V and J are TRBV19 and TRBJ2-1; D perhaps matches TRBD2 (6 bases). Trimming shortened V by 7 bases and J by 6 bases, and 16 bases separated the two germline ends. Germline V gene sequence: CDR1 LNHDA, CDR2 SQIVND (reference sequence). The CDR3 is made up of 14 amino acids. For the CDR3, the DNA is TGTGCCAGTACCAAGGGGCTAGCGAGCAATGAGCAGTTCTTC. Residues: CASTKGLASNEQFF.

This clone was counted a few times. In nucleotides, the CDR3 is TGTGCCAGCAGTGTGAGAGGGGGGGGTTTCCAAGAGACCCAGTACTTC. It codes for CASSVRGGGFQETQYF. The chain is built from TRBV6-1 and TRBJ2-5, with D perhaps TRBD2 (7 bases). V was clipped by 4 bases and J by 1 base, with 16 bases between them. The CDR3 contains 16 residues. The V gene's germline CDR1 is MNHNS and CDR2 SASEGT.

This clone was detected a few times. The V and J genes are TRBV7-2 and TRBJ1-5; D remains unclear. Germline V gene sequence: CDR1 SGHTA, CDR2 FQGNSA. This CDR3 comprises 15 residues. V shed 8 bases and J shed 0 bases, with 14 bases lying between them. The CDR3 loop is CASGEGRYSNQPQHF. CDR3 coding DNA: TGTGCCAGCGGAGAGGGCAGATATAGCAATCAGCCCCAGCATTTT.

CDR3 sequence: CAKGGLYNEQFF. DNA of the CDR3: TGTGCCAAGGGGGGGCTATACAATGAGCAGTTCTTC. This chain joins TRBV7-9 and TRBJ2-1; D might be TRBD2 (7 bases). Germline V gene sequence: CDR1 SEHNR, CDR2 FQNEAQ (reference sequence). Deletions cut 10 bases from V and 4 bases from J, with 11 bases between. The CDR3 is made up of 12 amino acids.

In this sample, this clone turned up a few times. The chain has TRBV7-6 and TRBJ2-5; 9 bases match TRBD2. The germline CDR1 and CDR2 sequences are SGHVS and FNYEAQ. This CDR3 is 14 amino acids long. Germline trimming cut 2 bases from V and 5 bases from J; bases unmatched to any gene: 3. CDR3 nucleotide sequence: TGTGCCAGCAGCTTACTAGCGGGGAAGGAGACCCAGTACTTC. This sequence encodes CASSLLAGKETQYF.